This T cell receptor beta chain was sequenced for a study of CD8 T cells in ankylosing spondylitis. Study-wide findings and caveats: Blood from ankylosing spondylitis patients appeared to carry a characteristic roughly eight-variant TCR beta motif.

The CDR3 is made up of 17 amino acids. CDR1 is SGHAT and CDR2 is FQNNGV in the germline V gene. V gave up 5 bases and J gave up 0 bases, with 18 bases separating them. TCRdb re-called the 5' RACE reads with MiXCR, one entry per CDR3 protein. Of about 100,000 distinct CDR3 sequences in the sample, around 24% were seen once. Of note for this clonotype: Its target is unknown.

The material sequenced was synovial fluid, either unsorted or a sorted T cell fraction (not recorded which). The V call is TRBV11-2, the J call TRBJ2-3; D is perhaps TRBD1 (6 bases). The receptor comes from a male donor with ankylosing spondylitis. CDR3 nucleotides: TGTGCCAGCAGCAACGGGACACCTGAACCTAGCACAGATACGCAGTATTTT. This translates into CASSNGTPEPSTDTQYF.